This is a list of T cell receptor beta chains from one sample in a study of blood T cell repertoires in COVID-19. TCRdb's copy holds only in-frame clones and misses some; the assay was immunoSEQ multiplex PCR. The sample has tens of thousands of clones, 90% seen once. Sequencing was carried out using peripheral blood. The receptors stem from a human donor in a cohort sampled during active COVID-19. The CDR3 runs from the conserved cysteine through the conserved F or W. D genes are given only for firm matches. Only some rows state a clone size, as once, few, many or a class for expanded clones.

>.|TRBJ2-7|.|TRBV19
CASSKEGSTSYEQYF
TGTGCCAGTAGTAAGGAGGGATCTACGTCCTACGAGCAGTACTTC
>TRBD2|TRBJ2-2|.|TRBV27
CASRGLAGGGELFF
TGTGCCAGCAGGGGACTAGCGGGAGGCGGGGAGCTGTTTTTT
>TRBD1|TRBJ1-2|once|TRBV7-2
CASSKGQGSYGYTF
TGTGCCAGCAGTAAAGGACAGGGAAGCTATGGCTACACCTTC
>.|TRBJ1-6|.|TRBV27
CASSLFWSRDNSPLHF
TGTGCCAGCAGTTTATTTTGGTCCAGGGATAATTCACCCCTCCACTTT
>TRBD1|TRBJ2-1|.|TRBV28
CASSWTGNDGQFF
TGTGCCAGCAGTTGGACAGGGAATGATGGGCAGTTCTTC
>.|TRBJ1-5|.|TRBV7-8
CASSLEAGNQPQHF
TGTGCCAGCAGCTTAGAGGCAGGGAATCAGCCCCAGCATTTT
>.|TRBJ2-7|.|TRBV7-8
CASSFSRAGYEQYF
TGTGCCAGCAGCTTTAGCAGGGCAGGCTACGAGCAGTACTTC
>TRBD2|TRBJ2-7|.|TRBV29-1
CSVPTSGRARYEQYF
TGCAGCGTTCCGACTAGCGGGAGGGCCCGTTACGAGCAGTACTTC
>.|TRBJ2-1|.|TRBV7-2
CASSSSGGGLFF
TGTGCCAGCAGCTCCTCTGGAGGGGGCTTGTTCTTC
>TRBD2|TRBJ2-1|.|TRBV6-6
CASRLTSGTDNEQFF
TGTGCCAGCAGATTAACTAGCGGGACAGACAATGAGCAGTTCTTC
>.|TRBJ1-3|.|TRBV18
CASSPGPQGRVSGNTIYF
TGTGCCAGCTCACCAGGCCCGCAGGGGAGAGTCTCTGGAAACACCATATATTTT
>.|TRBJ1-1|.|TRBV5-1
CASSRTGDMNTEAFF
TGCGCCAGCAGCCGCACCGGGGACATGAACACTGAAGCTTTCTTT
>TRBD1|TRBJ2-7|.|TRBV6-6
CASSSSTGGVAEQYF
TGTGCCAGCAGTTCTTCCACAGGGGGAGTTGCCGAGCAGTACTTC
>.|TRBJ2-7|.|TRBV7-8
CASSFGVAAVATNEQYF
TGTGCCAGCAGCTTTGGTGTTGCTGCAGTAGCGACCAACGAGCAGTACTTC